The clone carrying this T cell receptor beta chain has at least ten counts. Its cognate antigen is unknown. This specimen comes from a study of spatial heterogeneity in lung cancer. At the level of the study: Sequences of the beta chain were consistently detected in greater numbers than alpha-chain sequences. Each distinct TCR and UMI combination averaged more than ten appearances in raw reads.

Study-wide findings and caveats: More often at tumor resection than at routine follow-up, ubiquitous expanded tumor TCRs were detected in the blood.

Time point noted: sample taken at primary tumor resection. Material for sequencing was whole RNA from tumor, nontumor lung or frozen PBMC, left unsorted. With 4 bases clipped from V and 4 bases from J, the junction kept 13 bases outside the gene matches. Germline CDR1 and CDR2: LGHDT and YNNKEL (reference sequence). The CDR3 is 17 residues long. In the library, each TCR cDNA molecule bore its own unique molecular identifier. One entry per CDR3 protein, called by TCRdb with MiXCR from the 5' RACE reads. The sample carries about 60,000 distinct CDR3 sequences, roughly 7.9% recorded once. Here the sequenced sample was PBMCs, taken at surgery. This receptor was taken from a female donor with early-stage non-small cell lung cancer. The V and J genes are TRBV3-1 and TRBJ2-7; 10 bases align to TRBD2. Written as DNA, the CDR3 is TGTGCCAGCAGCCCCTCCTCCATTAGCGGGAGGTCGTACGAGCAGTACTTC. This codes for CASSPSSISGRSYEQYF.